This T cell receptor beta chain is drawn from a study of vaccination effects on CD4 cells after COVID-19 (dated by TCRdb to between 2021 and 2023). Background for the entire study: To identify antigen-specific CD4+ T cell clonotypes by their expansion, the ViraFEST assay first stimulated PBMC with viral peptide pools and then applied TCR sequencing. Post-vaccine samples across the study were collected a median of 72 days after the second dose, with a range of 14 to 241. Each well held two million PBMC cultured in IMDM containing about 5.5% human AB serum, 9 to 10 IU/ml IL-2 and gentamicin, along with roughly 10 ug/ml peptides. SARS-CoV-2 spike-specific CD4+ TCR repertoires were compared before and after mRNA vaccination in COVID-19 convalescent patients and in infection-naive vaccine recipients. In the study, cultures from other donors were sequenced using the Oncomine TCR Beta short-read assay on an Illumina iSeq 100. The full study included around ten COVID-19 convalescent patients and a few SARS-CoV-2-naive healthy vaccine recipients. Overall study results and their limits: Among healthy vaccine recipients, nearly all vaccine-induced clones were SARS-CoV-2 mono-reactive, and only 1 of 255 was cross-reactive with common cold coronaviruses. The study was limited by a small number of convalescent patients, and early post-infection timepoints were lacking. Clones induced by infection and clones induced by vaccination both contracted markedly at late timepoints after vaccination, which fits with T cell responses waning over time.

This clone was counted only a few times. This clone's antigen is unknown. Per-base qualities were not stored, and no clone one base away is much larger. Libraries came from the immunoSEQ multiplex PCR assay. DNA from the CD4+ T cells that had been cultured and isolated underwent TCR beta CDR3 sequencing. The study's own analysis went as follows. The analysis removed non-productive TCR sequences, trimmed reads to the CDR3 region, and retained only CDR3s that were 7 or more amino acids long. Antigen-specific clonotypes were identified with the MANAFEST web app by comparing expansion in peptide wells against reference cultures. For clones to be considered positive, expansion at FDR<0.05 versus reference and all other wells, an odds ratio above 5, and a frequency above 0.1% in two replicate wells were required. A clonotype was called cross-reactive if it was significantly expanded both in SARS-CoV-2 spike wells and in at least one common cold coronavirus spike condition. Using the stringdist R package, CDR3 similarity was measured by Levenshtein distance, and unrooted trees were constructed with ape in R 3.6.1. Imported from immuneACCESS, the table was reduced by TCRdb to in-frame sequences with V and J called. These copies leave out some clones; in studies compared against another copy, an unresolved V gene accounts for under half, and the cause of the remainder is not known. That table furnishes V, J and clone size, whereas the DNA furnished D and trimming. The table for this sample lists roughly 41,000 clones; approximately 70% of them were counted only once. The top ten clonotypes cover 6.5% to 8.5% of the sample.

After less than 13 days of culture, CD4+ T cells were isolated with the EasySep CD4+ T cell isolation kit. Each participant got two doses of an mRNA SARS-CoV-2 vaccine, either BNT162b2 or mRNA-1273. None of the healthy vaccine recipients had a prior SARS-CoV-2 infection, which was confirmed by nucleocapsid antibody tests that came back negative both before and after vaccination. On days 3 and 7, half of the culture medium was replaced with fresh IL-2-containing medium. Unless noted otherwise, every peptide stimulation condition was cultured in triplicate wells. Using Ficoll-Paque Plus gradient centrifugation, PBMC were separated from whole blood and then either used fresh or cryopreserved at -140C. The QIAamp micro DNA kit was used to extract genomic DNA from the cultured CD4+ T cells. This TCR derives from a human donor who received a COVID-19 vaccine. The source material was CD4+ T cells from PBMCs cultured without peptide, sampled after COVID-19 vaccination.

The DNA sequence reads TGTGCCAGCACCGGGGGGACCTACGAGCAGTACTTC. Translated, this is CASTGGTYEQYF. The chain couples TRBV18 to TRBJ2-7; 7 central bases correspond to TRBD2. From cysteine to phenylalanine, the CDR3 is 12 amino acids long. Kept here is only the CDR3 DNA, which spans 36 bases and is read in frame from base 1. The germline V gene specifies KGHSH as CDR1 and LQKENI as CDR2. Compared with germline, V lacks 8 bases and J lacks 2 bases; bases without a gene match: 3.